This T cell receptor beta chain emerged from a study of cytomegalovirus exposure and HLA in healthy donors (dated by TCRdb to about 2017). About the investigation overall: According to a later analysis, one platform produced both the approximately 110 validation repertoires and the 720 or so repertoires of the first cohort. A separate validation cohort of over a hundred different subjects was used in addition to the 666-subject first cohort. High-throughput TCR immunosequencing, statistical association of individual TCRs with disease status, and machine learning were combined to predict cytomegalovirus infection status. The aim of the study was to test whether cataloging public T cell receptors could identify signatures of past pathogen exposure.

On this clone itself: It lacks a known antigen. No quality values exist for individual bases; no much larger clone is one base distant.

Overall study outcomes, separate from this receptor: Most TCR sequences were seen in very few donors, while some public TCRs were found in many individuals. In vitro tests confirmed that a few of the cytomegalovirus-associated TCR beta chains recognize cytomegalovirus antigens. The classifier was reported to diagnose cytomegalovirus status with high specificity and sensitivity in both the original and validation cohorts. Subsequent analysis determined that TCRs grouped into clusters in the first cohort also showed a tendency toward co-occurrence across the roughly 110 validation repertoires, and approximately 94% of cluster scores exceeded 0. The study gave a list of about 150 TCR beta chains associated with cytomegalovirus. The validation cohort had no HLA typing available for a later analysis, so co-occurrence within that cohort was assessed over all 130 or so repertoires. According to the authors, the approach could potentially be generalized to other disease states and immunological phenotypes.

The donors belonged to the validation cohort of around 110 subjects, which was separate from the roughly 700-subject first cohort. The protocol used for the library was the immunoSEQ multiplex PCR assay. The authors' analysis ran thus. To diagnose cytomegalovirus status from the catalog of TCR beta chain sequences, a statistical classification framework was built. This is the immuneACCESS table as TCRdb keeps it, with only in-frame sequences that have V and J called. A part of the clones is gone; compared with another copy, unresolved V genes explain less than half, and the rest is unexplained. V and J calls and clone size are those listed in that table; D and trimming were worked out from the DNA. In all, the sample holds some 210,000 clones, and around four fifths of those were seen once. The ten largest make up roughly 5.7% of the sample. Sequencing used PBMCs. This TCR was recovered from a woman between 18 and 30 years old in good health and CMV-seronegative.

The DNA is TGCGCCAGCAGCTGGACAGATGGGGACACTGAAGCTTTCTTT. Its translation reads: CASSWTDGDTEAFF. The V and J segments used are TRBV5-1 and TRBJ1-1; the D gene is possibly TRBD1, with 6 bases matching. From the germline V gene, CDR1 is SGHRS and CDR2 is YFSETQ. The junction carries 12 bases between V and J, which are trimmed by 3 bases and 3 bases respectively. The CDR3 sequence holds 14 residues, the cysteine and phenylalanine included. CDR3 DNA is the only sequence kept; it has 42 bases, read in frame from the first base.